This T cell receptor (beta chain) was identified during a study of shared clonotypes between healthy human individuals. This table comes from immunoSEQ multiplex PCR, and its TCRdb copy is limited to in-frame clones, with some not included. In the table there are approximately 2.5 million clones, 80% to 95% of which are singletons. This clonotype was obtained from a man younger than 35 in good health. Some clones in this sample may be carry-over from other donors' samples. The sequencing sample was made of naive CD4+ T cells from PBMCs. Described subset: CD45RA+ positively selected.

The CDR3 DNA sequence: TGTGCCAGCACCGGCGCGGGACCCGAAAAACTGTTTTTT. It codes for CASTGAGPEKLFF. The chain is built from TRBV25-1 and TRBJ1-4, with D perhaps matching TRBD1 (5 bases). The CDR3 extends over 13 amino acids. V lost 7 bases and J 8 bases, leaving 14 bases between the germline ends. The germline V gene has CDR1 MGHDK and CDR2 SYGVNS.